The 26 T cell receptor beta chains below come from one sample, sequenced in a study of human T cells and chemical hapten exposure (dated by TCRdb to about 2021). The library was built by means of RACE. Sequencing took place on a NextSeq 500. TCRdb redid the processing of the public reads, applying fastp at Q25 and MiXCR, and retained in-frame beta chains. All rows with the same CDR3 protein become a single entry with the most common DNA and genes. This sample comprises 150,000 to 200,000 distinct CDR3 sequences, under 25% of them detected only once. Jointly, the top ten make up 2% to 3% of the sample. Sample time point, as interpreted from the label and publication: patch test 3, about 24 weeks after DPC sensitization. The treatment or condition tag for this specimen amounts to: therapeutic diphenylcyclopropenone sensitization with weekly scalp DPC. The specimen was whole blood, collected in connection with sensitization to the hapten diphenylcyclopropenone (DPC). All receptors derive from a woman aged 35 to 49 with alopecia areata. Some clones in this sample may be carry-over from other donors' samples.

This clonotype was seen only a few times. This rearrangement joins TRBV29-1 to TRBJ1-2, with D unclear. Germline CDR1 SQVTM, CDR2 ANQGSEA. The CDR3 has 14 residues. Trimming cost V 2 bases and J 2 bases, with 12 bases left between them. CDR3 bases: TGCAGCGTTGAAAGGCGGGCCTTAAACTATGGCTACACCTTC. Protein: CSVERRALNYGYTF. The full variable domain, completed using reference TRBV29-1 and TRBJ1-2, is SAVISQKPSRDICQRGTSLTIQCQVDSQVTMMFWYRQQPGQSLTLIATANQGSEATYESGFVIDKFPISRPNLTFSTLTVSNMSPEDSSIYLCSVERRALNYGYTFGSGTRLTVV.

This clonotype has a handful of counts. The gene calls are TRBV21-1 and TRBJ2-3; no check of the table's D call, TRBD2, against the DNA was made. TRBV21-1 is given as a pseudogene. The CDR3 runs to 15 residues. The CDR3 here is CASSKERAPTDTQYF. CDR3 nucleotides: TGTGCCAGCAGCAAAGAAAGGGCCCCCACAGATACGCAGTATTTT.

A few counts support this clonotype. The CDR3: CASSPLTETYEQYF. The CDR3 DNA reads TGTGCCAGCAGTCCCCTCACAGAAACCTACGAGCAGTACTTC. The gene calls are TRBV27 and TRBJ2-7; D not certain. The CDR3 spans 14 residues. Trimming left V 5 bases short and J 2 bases short, with 13 bases between. Germline CDR1 and CDR2: MNHEY and SMNVEV (reference sequence).

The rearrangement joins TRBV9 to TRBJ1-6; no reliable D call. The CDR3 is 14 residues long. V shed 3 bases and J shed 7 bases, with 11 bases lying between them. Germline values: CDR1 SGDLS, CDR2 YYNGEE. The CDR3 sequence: CASSAEDGNSPLHF. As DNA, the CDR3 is TGTGCCAGCAGCGCAGAGGACGGAAATTCACCCCTCCACTTT. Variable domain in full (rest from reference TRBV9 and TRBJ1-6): DSGVTQTPKHLITATGQRVTLRCSPRSGDLSVYWYQQSLDQGLQFLIQYYNGEERAKGNILERFSAQQFPDLHSELNLSSLELGDSALYFCASSAEDGNSPLHFGNGTRLTVT.

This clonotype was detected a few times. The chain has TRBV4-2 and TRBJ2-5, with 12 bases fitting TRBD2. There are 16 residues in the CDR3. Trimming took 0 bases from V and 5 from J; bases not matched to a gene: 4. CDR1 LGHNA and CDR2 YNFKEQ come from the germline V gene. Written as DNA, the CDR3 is TGTGCCAGCAGCCAAGAAATGACTAGCGGGAGTGAGACCCAGTACTTC. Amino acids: CASSQEMTSGSETQYF.

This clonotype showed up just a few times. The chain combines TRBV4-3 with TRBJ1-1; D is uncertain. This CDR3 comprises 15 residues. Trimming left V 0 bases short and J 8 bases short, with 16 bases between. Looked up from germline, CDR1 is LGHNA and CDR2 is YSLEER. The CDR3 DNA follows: TGCGCCAGCAGCCAAGAAGGCCCCGGGAGTAGGGAAGCTTTCTTT. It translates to CASSQEGPGSREAFF.

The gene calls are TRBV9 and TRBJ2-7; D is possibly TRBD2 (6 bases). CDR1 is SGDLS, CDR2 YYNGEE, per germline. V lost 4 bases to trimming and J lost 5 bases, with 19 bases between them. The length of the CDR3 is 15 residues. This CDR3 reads CASSPGPGERNEQYF. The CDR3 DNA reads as TGTGCCAGCAGCCCGGGCCCGGGGGAGAGGAACGAGCAGTACTTC.

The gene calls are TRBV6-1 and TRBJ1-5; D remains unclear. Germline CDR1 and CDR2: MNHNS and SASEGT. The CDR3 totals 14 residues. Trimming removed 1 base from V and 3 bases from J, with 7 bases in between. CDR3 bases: TGTGCCAGCAGTGAAGGGGTTGTCAATCAGCCCCAGCATTTT. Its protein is CASSEGVVNQPQHF.

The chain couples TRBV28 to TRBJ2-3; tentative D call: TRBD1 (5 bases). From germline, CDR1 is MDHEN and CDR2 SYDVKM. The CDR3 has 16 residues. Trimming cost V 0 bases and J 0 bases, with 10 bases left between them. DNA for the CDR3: TGTGCCAGCAGTTTATGGCAGGGATTGAGCACAGATACGCAGTATTTT. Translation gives CASSLWQGLSTDTQYF.

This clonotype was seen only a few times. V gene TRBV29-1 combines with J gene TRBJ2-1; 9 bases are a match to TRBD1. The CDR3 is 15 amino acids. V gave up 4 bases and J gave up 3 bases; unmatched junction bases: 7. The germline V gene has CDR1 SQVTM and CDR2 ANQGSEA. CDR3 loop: CSVGRDRVIYNEQFF. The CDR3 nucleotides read TGCAGCGTTGGAAGGGACAGGGTAATCTACAATGAGCAGTTCTTC.

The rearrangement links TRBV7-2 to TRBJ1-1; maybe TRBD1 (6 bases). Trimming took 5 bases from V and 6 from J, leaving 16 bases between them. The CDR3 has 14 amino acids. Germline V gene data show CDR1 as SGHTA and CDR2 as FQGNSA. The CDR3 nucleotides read TGTGCCAGCAGCCCTACCACAGGGTACGCTGAAGCTTTCTTT. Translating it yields CASSPTTGYAEAFF.

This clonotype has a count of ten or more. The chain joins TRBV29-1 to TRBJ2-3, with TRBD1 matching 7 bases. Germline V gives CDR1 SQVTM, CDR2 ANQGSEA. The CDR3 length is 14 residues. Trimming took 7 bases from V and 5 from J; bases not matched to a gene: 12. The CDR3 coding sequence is TGCAGCGCCGCGGACAGGCCGCTTCGAGATACGCAGTATTTT. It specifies CSAADRPLRDTQYF.

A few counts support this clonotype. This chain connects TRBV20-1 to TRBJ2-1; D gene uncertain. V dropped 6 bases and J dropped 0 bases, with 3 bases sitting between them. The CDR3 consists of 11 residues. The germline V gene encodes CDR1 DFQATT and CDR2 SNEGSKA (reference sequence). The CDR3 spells CSALSYNEQFF. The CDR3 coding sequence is TGCAGTGCCCTCTCCTACAATGAGCAGTTCTTC.

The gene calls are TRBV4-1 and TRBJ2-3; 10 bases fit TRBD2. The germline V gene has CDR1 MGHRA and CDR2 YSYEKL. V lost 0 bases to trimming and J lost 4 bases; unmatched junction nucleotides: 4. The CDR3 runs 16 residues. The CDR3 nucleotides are TGCGCCAGCAGCCAAGACCCTAGCGGGAGATCAGATACGCAGTATTTT. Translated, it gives CASSQDPSGRSDTQYF.

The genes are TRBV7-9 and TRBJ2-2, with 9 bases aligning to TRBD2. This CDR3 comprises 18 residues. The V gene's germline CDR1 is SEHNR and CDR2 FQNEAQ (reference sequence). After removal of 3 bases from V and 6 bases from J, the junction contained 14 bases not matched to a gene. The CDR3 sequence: CASSLATGTSFAAGELFF. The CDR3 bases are TGTGCCAGCAGCTTGGCTACCGGGACTAGCTTCGCCGCCGGGGAGCTGTTTTTT. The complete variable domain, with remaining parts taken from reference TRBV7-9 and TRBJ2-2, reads DTGVSQNPRHKITKRGQNVTFRCDPISEHNRLYWYRQTLGQGPEFLTYFQNEAQLEKSRLLSDRFSAERPKGSFSTLEIQRTEQGDSAMYLCASSLATGTSFAAGELFFGEGSRLTVL.

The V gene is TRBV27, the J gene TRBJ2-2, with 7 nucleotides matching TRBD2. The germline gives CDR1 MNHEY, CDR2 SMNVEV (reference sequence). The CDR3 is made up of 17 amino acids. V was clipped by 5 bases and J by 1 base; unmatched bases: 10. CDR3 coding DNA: TGTGCCAGCAGTAAACTGGGGGGGAGCTTGAACACCGGGGAGCTGTTTTTT. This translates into CASSKLGGSLNTGELFF.

The CDR3 region is CATSDSFVAGNEQFF. In DNA form, the CDR3 reads TGTGCCACCAGCGACTCCTTTGTGGCGGGGAATGAGCAGTTCTTC. V usage is TRBV15 and J usage is TRBJ2-1, with a possible D match to TRBD2 (6 bases). Looked up from germline, CDR1 is LNHNV and CDR2 is YYDKDF (reference sequence). Between the trimmed V and J ends, which lost 5 bases and 7 bases, there was a span of 18 bases. There are 15 residues in the CDR3.

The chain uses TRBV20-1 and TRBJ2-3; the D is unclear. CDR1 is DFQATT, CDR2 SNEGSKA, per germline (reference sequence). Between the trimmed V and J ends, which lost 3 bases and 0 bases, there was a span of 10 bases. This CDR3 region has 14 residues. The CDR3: CSASRRVSTDTQYF. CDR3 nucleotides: TGCAGTGCTAGTCGACGCGTTAGCACAGATACGCAGTATTTT.

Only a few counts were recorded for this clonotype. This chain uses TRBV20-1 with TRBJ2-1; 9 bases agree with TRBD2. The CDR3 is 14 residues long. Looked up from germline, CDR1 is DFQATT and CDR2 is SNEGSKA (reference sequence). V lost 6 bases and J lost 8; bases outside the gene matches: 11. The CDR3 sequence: CSARKISGSDEQFF. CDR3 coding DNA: TGCAGTGCGAGAAAGATTAGCGGGAGCGATGAGCAGTTCTTC.

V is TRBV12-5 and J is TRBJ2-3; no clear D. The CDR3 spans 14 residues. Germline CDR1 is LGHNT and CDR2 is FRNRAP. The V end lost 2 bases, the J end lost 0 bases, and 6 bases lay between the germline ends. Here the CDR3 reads CASGLSLSTDTQYF. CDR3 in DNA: TGTGCTAGTGGTTTGTCCCTCAGCACAGATACGCAGTATTTT.

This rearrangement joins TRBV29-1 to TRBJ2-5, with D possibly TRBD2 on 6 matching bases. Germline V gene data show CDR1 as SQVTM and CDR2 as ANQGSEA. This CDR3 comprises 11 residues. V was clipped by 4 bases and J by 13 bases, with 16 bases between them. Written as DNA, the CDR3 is TGCAGCGTTGTTGGAGGGGACGTGCGGTACTTC. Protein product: CSVVGGDVRYF.

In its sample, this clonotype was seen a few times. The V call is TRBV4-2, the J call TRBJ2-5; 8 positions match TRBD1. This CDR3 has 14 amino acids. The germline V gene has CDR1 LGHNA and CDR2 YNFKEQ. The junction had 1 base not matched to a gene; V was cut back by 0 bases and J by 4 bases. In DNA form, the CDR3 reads TGTGCCAGCAGCCAAGATCAGGGGGCAGAGACCCAGTACTTC. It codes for CASSQDQGAETQYF.

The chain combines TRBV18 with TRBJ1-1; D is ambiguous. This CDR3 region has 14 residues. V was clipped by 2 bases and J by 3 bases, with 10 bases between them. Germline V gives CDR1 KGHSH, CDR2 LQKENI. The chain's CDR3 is CASSPTHTDTEAFF. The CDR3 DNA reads TGTGCCAGCTCACCAACCCATACGGACACTGAAGCTTTCTTT.

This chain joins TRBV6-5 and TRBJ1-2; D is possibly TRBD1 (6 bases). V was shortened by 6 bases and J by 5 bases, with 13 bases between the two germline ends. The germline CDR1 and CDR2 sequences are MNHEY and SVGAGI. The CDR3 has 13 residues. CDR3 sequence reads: CASRVGTMYGYTF. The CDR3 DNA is TGTGCCAGCAGGGTTGGGACAATGTATGGCTACACCTTC.

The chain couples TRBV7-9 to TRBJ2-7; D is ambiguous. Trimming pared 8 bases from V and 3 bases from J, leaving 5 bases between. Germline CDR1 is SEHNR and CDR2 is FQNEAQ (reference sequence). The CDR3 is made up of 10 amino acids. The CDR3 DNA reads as TGTGCCAGCGGGATCTACGAGCAGTACTTC. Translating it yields CASGIYEQYF.

The CDR3 DNA reads TGTGCCAGCAGTTTTAGACAGGGGAAAAATCAGCCCCAGCATTTT. Translated, it gives CASSFRQGKNQPQHF. This chain uses TRBV28 with TRBJ1-5; 8 bases fit TRBD1. J lost 4 bases, V lost 3 bases, and 5 bases had no gene match. This CDR3 has 15 residues. Germline CDR1 MDHEN, CDR2 SYDVKM.